This record concerns one TCR beta chain sequence. The CDR3 spans 17 residues. The V and J ends lost 5 bases and 2 bases respectively, with 16 bases between them. CDR1 ENHRY and CDR2 SYGVKD come from the germline V gene. Sequencing used immunoSEQ multiplex PCR; TCRdb keeps in-frame clones, though not all of them. The table records 130,000 or so clones, under 85% of them present only once. This entry is derived from a study of blood T cell repertoires in COVID-19. Overall study: Italy, Spain and the United States were the sources of the convalescent and acute COVID-19 samples.

This sequence was found in a woman aged 60 to 75 with acute or convalescent COVID-19. Source material: peripheral blood. V usage is TRBV10-3 and J usage is TRBJ2-6; possible D gene TRBD2, 6 bases. Here the CDR3 reads CAISHGMGGAGANVLTF. CDR3 sequence (DNA): TGTGCCATCAGTCATGGAATGGGCGGGGCTGGGGCCAACGTCCTGACTTTC.